A selection of T cell receptor beta chains follows, all from one sample in a study of blood T cells in healthy people across ages. TCRdb processed the 5' RACE reads anew with MiXCR; each CDR3 protein has one entry. The sample includes about 770,000 distinct CDR3 sequences, around 42% of them seen just once. Material for sequencing was blood. The receptors derive from a man aged 60 to 69 in good health. The CDR3 runs from the conserved cysteine through the conserved F or W. A D gene is named only where the DNA matches it firmly. Only some rows state a clone size, as once, few, many or a class for expanded clones.

d_gene,j_gene,abundance,v_gene,CDR3aa,CDR3nt
TRBD1,TRBJ1-2,NA,TRBV20-1,CSAGRQGGSRGYTF,TGCAGTGCTGGCCGACAGGGGGGATCGAGAGGCTACACCTTC
TRBD1,TRBJ2-2,NA,TRBV20-1,CSARDFGQGAAGELFF,TGCAGTGCTAGAGATTTCGGGCAGGGGGCTGCCGGGGAGCTGTTTTTT
NA,TRBJ1-4,few,TRBV7-2,CASSFTGTTTNEKLFF,TGTGCCAGCAGCTTCACCGGGACAACAACTAATGAAAAACTGTTTTTT
NA,TRBJ1-5,many,TRBV4-1,CASSQDINQPQHF,TGCGCCAGCAGCCAAGACATAAATCAGCCCCAGCATTTT
TRBD1,TRBJ1-2,few,TRBV5-6,CASTTRQGLSYTF,TGTGCCAGCACCACTCGACAGGGGTTGAGCTACACCTTC
TRBD2,TRBJ2-3,few,TRBV20-1,CSARDQSSGGTDTQYF,TGCAGTGCTAGAGATCAATCCAGCGGGGGTACAGATACGCAGTATTTT
NA,TRBJ2-1,few,TRBV7-8,CASSVPKGSSYNEQFF,TGTGCCAGCTCGGTTCCTAAAGGGAGCTCCTACAATGAGCAGTTCTTC
TRBD1,TRBJ2-5,NA,TRBV11-2,CAGSLDPGTGGETQYF,TGTGCCGGCAGCTTAGATCCGGGGACAGGGGGAGAGACCCAGTACTTC
TRBD2,TRBJ2-1,few,TRBV11-2,CASSRRRLAGDNEQFF,TGTGCCAGCAGCCGGCGCCGACTAGCGGGGGACAATGAGCAGTTCTTC
TRBD1,TRBJ2-3,NA,TRBV12-3/TRBV12-4,CASRPGQGYGDTQYF,TGTGCCAGCAGACCCGGACAGGGTTATGGGGATACGCAGTATTTT
TRBD2,TRBJ2-5,NA,TRBV7-2,CASSTSGEIETQYF,TGTGCCAGCAGCACTAGCGGGGAAATAGAGACCCAGTACTTC
TRBD1,TRBJ1-2,few,TRBV28,CASSPPDRGGGYTF,TGTGCCAGCAGCCCGCCGGACAGGGGAGGGGGCTACACCTTC
TRBD2,TRBJ2-5,NA,TRBV5-1,CASSLGRTSGEETQYF,TGCGCCAGCAGCTTGGGAAGGACTAGCGGGGAAGAGACCCAGTACTTC
NA,TRBJ2-3,few,TRBV7-2,CASSFGGIGKDTQYF,TGTGCCAGCAGCTTTGGGGGGATCGGAAAAGATACGCAGTATTTT
NA,TRBJ2-2,few,TRBV11-2,CASSIDRANTGELFF,TGTGCCAGCAGCATCGACAGAGCGAACACCGGGGAGCTGTTTTTT
TRBD2,TRBJ2-3,few,TRBV20-1,CSALTSGGTDTQYF,TGCAGTGCCCTGACTAGCGGGGGCACAGATACGCAGTATTTT
TRBD2,TRBJ2-3,NA,TRBV7-9,CASSFASGSTDTQYF,TGTGCCAGCAGCTTTGCTAGCGGGAGCACAGATACGCAGTATTTT
NA,TRBJ2-6,few,TRBV5-1,CASTPDRFSGANVLTF,TGCGCCAGCACCCCAGACAGATTCTCTGGGGCCAACGTCCTGACTTTC
NA,TRBJ2-7,few,TRBV7-2,CASSSSIAMAYEQYF,TGTGCCAGCAGCTCCAGCATCGCAATGGCCTACGAGCAGTACTTC
NA,TRBJ2-5,NA,TRBV11-3,CASSSHRGEETQYF,TGTGCCAGCAGCTCGCACAGAGGGGAAGAGACCCAGTACTTC
NA,TRBJ2-6,NA,TRBV7-9,CASSFDRSSGANVLTF,TGTGCCAGCAGCTTTGACAGGAGTTCTGGGGCCAACGTCCTGACTTTC
NA,TRBJ2-7,NA,TRBV20-1,CSAPLPPSPYEQYF,TGCAGTGCTCCGCTCCCTCCCTCCCCGTACGAGCAGTACTTC
NA,TRBJ1-4,few,TRBV7-9,CASSLENSEKLFF,TGTGCCAGCAGCTTAGAGAACAGTGAAAAACTGTTTTTT
TRBD1,TRBJ2-3,NA,TRBV5-1,CASSLGPGQWADTQYF,TGCGCCAGCAGCTTGGGACCGGGACAGTGGGCGGATACGCAGTATTTT
NA,TRBJ2-7,NA,TRBV5-1,CASGFETVSSHEQYF,TGCGCCAGCGGCTTTGAGACGGTAAGCTCCCACGAGCAGTACTTC
TRBD1,TRBJ2-3,few,TRBV20-1,CSARDRQGWGTDTQYF,TGCAGTGCTAGAGACCGACAGGGGTGGGGCACAGATACGCAGTATTTT
NA,TRBJ2-3,NA,TRBV29-1,CSVGSRVLRTDTQYF,TGCAGCGTTGGAAGCAGGGTTCTGCGGACAGATACGCAGTATTTT
TRBD2,TRBJ2-7,NA,TRBV5-5,CASRPTSAYSYEQYF,TGTGCCAGCAGACCCACTAGCGCTTACTCCTACGAGCAGTACTTC
TRBD2,TRBJ2-7,NA,TRBV6-1,CASGVSVLAGVYEQYF,TGTGCCAGCGGTGTTTCGGTTCTAGCGGGGGTCTACGAGCAGTACTTC
NA,TRBJ2-5,NA,TRBV29-1,CSVWEGGGKETQYF,TGCAGCGTGTGGGAGGGGGGGGGCAAGGAGACCCAGTACTTC
NA,TRBJ2-2,NA,TRBV7-2,CASSPSGGYPGELFF,TGTGCCAGCAGCCCCAGTGGCGGTTACCCCGGGGAGCTGTTTTTT
TRBD2,TRBJ2-7,few,TRBV6-2/TRBV6-3,CASSYSASGGYEQYF,TGTGCCAGCAGTTACTCAGCTAGCGGGGGCTACGAGCAGTACTTC
TRBD1,TRBJ2-7,many,TRBV29-1,CSVVGGDSSYEQYF,TGCAGCGTTGTAGGTGGGGACAGCTCCTACGAGCAGTACTTC
TRBD2,TRBJ2-3,NA,TRBV6-2/TRBV6-3,CASRTATSASDTQYF,TGTGCCAGCAGGACCGCGACTAGCGCCTCAGATACGCAGTATTTT
TRBD2,TRBJ2-1,NA,TRBV7-2,CASSSSGERLETQFF,TGCGCCAGCAGCTCTAGCGGGGAACGCCTGGAGACCCAGTTCTTC